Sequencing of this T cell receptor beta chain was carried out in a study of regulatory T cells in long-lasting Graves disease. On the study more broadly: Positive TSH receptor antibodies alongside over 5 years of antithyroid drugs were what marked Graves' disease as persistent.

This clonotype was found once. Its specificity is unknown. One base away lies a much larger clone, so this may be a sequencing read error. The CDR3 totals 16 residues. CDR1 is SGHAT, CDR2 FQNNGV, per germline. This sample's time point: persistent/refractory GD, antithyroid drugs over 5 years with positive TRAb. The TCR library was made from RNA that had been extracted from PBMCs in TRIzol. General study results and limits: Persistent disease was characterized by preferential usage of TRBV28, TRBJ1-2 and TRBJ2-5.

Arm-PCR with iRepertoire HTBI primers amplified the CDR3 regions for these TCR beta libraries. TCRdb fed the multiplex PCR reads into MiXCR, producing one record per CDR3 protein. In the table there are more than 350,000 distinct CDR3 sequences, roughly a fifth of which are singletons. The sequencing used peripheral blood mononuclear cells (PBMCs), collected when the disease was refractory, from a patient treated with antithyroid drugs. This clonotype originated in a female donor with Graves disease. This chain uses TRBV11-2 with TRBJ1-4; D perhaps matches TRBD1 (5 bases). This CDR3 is CASSLDTGPSNEKLFF. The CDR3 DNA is TGTGCCAGCAGCCTAGACACAGGCCCATCTAATGAAAAACTGTTTTTT.